A single TCR beta chain is shown here with its context. The specificity of this receptor is unknown. Base qualities are not recorded, but no much larger clone differs from it by a single base. The CDR3 spans 12 residues, from the cysteine through the phenylalanine. Of all the DNA, just the CDR3 is kept, 36 bases in frame from base 1. The germline V gene provides CDR1 SGHTA and CDR2 FQGNSA. Cut back by 6 bases and 7 bases, the V and J ends lie 12 bases apart. The donors were melanoma patients. Library prep was done by the immunoSEQ multiplex PCR assay. TCRdb stores this immuneACCESS table with in-frame sequences only. Part of the clones is absent; in the studies checked, under half of the shortfall reflects unresolved V genes, and no reason is known for the rest. The sample contains 18,000 or so clones, 65% to 85% of them found a single time. The ten largest account for approximately 5.6% of the sample.

The data were obtained in a study of CD4+ T cells in melanoma (dated 2022 in TCRdb). For context, the study as a whole: The study examined neoantigen-specific CD4+ T cells in human melanoma.

On the study overall, not on this receptor specifically: Neoantigen-specific CD4+ T cells were reported to be correlated with the function of CD8+ T cells, macrophages and B cells. Neoantigen-specific CD4+ T cells in melanoma were reported to have a range of differentiation states.

Source material: cells from a culture (not recorded whether cultured in vitro). The sequence is built from TRBV7-2 and TRBJ1-1; the D gene remains uncertain. This sequence originates from a human donor with melanoma. CDR3 sequence: CASSYREGEAFF. DNA sequence: TGTGCCAGCAGTTACCGCGAAGGTGAAGCTTTCTTT.